A single T cell receptor (beta chain) is shown here with its context. The CDR3 is made up of 16 amino acids. Germline-derived CDR1 and CDR2 are ENHRY and SYGVKD. Losses at the gene ends were 3 bases for V and 4 bases for J; bases not matched to a gene: 9. The data originate from a study of T cell changes during pregnancy in multiple sclerosis. Produced via immunoSEQ multiplex PCR; TCRdb's table is partial and in-frame only. In the table there are fewer than 35,000 clones, around 93% of which are singletons. This receptor was taken from a female donor in good health, enrolled as a control in a pregnancy study. The sequences come from CD4+ T cells from peripheral blood mononuclear cells, collected in the third trimester of pregnancy. This chain links TRBV10-3 with TRBJ2-5, with 9 positions matching TRBD1. The CDR3 is CAISDNRGRMGETQYF. The DNA of the CDR3 is TGTGCCATCAGTGACAACAGGGGGCGCATGGGAGAGACCCAGTACTTC.